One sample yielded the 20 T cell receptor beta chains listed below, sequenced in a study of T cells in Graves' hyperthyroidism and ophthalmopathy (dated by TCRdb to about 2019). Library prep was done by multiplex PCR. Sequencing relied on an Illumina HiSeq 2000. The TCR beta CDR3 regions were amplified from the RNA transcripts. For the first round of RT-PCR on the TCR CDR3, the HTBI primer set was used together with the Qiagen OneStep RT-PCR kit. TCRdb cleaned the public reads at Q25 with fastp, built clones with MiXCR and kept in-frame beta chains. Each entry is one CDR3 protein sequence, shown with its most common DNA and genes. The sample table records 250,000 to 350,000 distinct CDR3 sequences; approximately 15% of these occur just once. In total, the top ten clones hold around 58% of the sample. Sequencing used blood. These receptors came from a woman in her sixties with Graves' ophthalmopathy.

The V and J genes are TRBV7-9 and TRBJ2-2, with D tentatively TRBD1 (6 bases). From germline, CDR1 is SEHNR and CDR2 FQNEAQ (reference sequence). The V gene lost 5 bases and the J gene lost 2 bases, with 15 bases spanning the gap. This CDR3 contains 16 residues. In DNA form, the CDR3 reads TGTGCCAGCAGCGTCAGGCCGGGACAAAACACCGGGGAGCTGTTTTTT. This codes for CASSVRPGQNTGELFF.

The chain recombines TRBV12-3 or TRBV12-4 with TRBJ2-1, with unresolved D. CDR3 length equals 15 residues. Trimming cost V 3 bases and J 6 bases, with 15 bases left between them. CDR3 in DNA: TGTGCCAGCAGTTTGCGATCGCTAGGTCGCAATGAGCAGTTCTTC. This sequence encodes CASSLRSLGRNEQFF.

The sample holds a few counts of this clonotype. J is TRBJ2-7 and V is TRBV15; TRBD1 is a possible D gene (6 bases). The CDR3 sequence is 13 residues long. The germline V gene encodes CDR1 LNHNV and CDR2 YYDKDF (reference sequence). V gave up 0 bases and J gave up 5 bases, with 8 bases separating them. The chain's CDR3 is CATSRDNRDEQYF. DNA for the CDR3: TGTGCCACCAGCAGAGATAACAGGGACGAGCAGTACTTC.

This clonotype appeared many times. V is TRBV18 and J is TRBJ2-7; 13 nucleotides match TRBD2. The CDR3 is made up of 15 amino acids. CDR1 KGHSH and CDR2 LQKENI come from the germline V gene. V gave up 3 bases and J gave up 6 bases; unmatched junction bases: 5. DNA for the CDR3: TGTGCCAGCTCACCCGGACTAGCGGGGGCCCTCGAGCAGTACTTC. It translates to CASSPGLAGALEQYF.

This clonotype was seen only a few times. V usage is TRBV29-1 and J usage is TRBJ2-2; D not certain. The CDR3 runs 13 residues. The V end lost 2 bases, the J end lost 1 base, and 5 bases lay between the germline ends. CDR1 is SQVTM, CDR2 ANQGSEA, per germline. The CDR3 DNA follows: TGCAGCGTTGAACCTGAGAACACCGGGGAGCTGTTTTTT. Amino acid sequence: CSVEPENTGELFF.

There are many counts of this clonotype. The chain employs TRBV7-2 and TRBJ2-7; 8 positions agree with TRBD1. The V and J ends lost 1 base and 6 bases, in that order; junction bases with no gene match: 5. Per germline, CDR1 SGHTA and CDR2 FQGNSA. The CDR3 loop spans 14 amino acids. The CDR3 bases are TGTGCCAGCAGCTTAGACGGACAGGGCCGCGAGCAGTACTTC. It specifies CASSLDGQGREQYF.

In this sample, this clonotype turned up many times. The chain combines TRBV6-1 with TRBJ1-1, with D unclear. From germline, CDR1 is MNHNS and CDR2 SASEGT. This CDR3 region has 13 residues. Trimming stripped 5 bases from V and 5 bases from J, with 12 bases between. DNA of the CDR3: TGTGCCAGCAGTTTCGAGGCGAGGACTGAAGCTTTCTTT. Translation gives CASSFEARTEAFF.

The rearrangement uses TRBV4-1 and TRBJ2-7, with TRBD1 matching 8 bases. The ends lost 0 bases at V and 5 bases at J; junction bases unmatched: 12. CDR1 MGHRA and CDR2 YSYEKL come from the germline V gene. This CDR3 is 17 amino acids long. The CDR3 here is CASSQDDKDRGFNEQYF. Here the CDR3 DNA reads TGCGCCAGCAGCCAAGACGATAAAGACAGGGGCTTCAACGAGCAGTACTTC.

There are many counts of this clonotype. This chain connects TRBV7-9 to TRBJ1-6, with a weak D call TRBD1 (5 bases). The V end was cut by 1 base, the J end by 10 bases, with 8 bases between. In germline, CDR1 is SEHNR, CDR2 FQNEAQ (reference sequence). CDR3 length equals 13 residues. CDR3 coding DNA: TGTGCCAGCAGCTTAGACCACAGGTCACCCCTCCACTTT. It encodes CASSLDHRSPLHF.

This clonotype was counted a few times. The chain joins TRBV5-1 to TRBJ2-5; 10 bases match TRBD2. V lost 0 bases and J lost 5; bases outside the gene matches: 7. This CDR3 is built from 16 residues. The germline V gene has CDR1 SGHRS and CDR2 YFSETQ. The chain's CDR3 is CASSLASGRAQETQYF. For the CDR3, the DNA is TGCGCCAGCAGCTTGGCGAGCGGGAGGGCCCAGGAGACCCAGTACTTC. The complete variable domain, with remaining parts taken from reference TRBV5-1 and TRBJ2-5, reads KAGVTQTPRYLIKTRGQQVTLSCSPISGHRSVSWYQQTPGQGLQFLFEYFSETQRNKGNFPGRFSGRQFSNSRSEMNVSTLELGDSALYLCASSLASGRAQETQYFGPGTRLLVL.

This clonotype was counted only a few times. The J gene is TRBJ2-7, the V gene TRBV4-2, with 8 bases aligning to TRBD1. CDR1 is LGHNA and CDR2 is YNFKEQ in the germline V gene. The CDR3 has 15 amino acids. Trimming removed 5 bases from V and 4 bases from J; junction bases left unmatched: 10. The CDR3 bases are TGTGCCAGCAGCAAGACGACAGGGGTAGGGTACGAGCAGTACTTC. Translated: CASSKTTGVGYEQYF.

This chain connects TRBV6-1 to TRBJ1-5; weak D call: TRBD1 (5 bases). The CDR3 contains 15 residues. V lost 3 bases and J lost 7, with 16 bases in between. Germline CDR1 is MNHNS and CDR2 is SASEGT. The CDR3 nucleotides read TGTGCCAGCAGTGAGATGAGTGGACGGGGCCAGCCCCAGCATTTT. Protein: CASSEMSGRGQPQHF.

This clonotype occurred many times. The CDR3 bases are TGTGCCAGCAGTACCGGTGCAGGGGACACCGGGGAGCTGTTTTTT. Its translation is CASSTGAGDTGELFF. V and J are TRBV7-9 and TRBJ2-2; weak D call: TRBD1 (6 bases). The CDR3 consists of 15 residues. The germline CDR1 and CDR2 sequences are SEHNR and FQNEAQ (reference sequence). Trimming left V 6 bases short and J 3 bases short, with 14 bases between.

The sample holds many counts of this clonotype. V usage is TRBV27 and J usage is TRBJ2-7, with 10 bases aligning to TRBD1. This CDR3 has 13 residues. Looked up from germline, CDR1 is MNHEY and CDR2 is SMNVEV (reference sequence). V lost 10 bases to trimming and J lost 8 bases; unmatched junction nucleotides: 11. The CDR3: CATAPGQGVKQYF. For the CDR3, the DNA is TGTGCCACCGCCCCAGGACAGGGGGTAAAGCAGTACTTC.

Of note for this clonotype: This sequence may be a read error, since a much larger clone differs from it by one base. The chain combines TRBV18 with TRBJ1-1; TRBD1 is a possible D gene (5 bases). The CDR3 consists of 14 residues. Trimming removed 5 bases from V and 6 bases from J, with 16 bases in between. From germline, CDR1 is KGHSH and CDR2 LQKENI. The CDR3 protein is CASSSVGDHAEAFF. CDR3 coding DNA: TGTGCCAGCTCAAGTGTGGGGGATCACGCTGAAGCTTTCTTT.

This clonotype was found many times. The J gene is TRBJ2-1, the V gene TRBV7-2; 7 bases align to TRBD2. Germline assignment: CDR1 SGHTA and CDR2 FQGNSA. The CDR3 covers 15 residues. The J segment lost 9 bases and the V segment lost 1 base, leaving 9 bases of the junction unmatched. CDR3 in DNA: TGTGCCAGCAGCTTAGAACGCGGGGGTTTAAGTGAGCAGTTCTTC. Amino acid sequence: CASSLERGGLSEQFF.

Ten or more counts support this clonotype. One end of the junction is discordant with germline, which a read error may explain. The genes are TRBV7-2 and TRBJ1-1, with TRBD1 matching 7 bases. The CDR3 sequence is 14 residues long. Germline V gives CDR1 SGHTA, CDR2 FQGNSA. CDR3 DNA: TGCGCCAGCAGCTTACAGGGGAGGTACACTGAAGCTTTCTTT. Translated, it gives CASSLQGRYTEAFF.

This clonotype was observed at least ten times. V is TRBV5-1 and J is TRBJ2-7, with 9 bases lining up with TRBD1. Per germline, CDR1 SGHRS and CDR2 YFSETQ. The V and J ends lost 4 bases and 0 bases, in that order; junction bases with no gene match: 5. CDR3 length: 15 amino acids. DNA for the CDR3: TGCGCCAGCAGCCGGACAGGGGACCTCTCCTACGAGCAGTACTTC. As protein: CASSRTGDLSYEQYF.

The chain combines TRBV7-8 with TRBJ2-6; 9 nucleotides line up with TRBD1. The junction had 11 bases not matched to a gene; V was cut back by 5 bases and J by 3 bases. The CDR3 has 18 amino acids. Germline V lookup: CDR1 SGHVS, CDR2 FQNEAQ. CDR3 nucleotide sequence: TGTGCCAGCAGCCCCGGTAGGGACAGGGTTTATGGGGCCAACGTCCTGACTTTC. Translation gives CASSPGRDRVYGANVLTF. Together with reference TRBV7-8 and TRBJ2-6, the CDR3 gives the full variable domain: GAGVSQSPRYKVAKRGQDVALRCDPISGHVSLFWYQQALGQGPEFLTYFQNEAQLDKSGLPSDRFFAERPEGSVSTLKIQRTQQEDSAVYLCASSPGRDRVYGANVLTFGAGSRLTVL.

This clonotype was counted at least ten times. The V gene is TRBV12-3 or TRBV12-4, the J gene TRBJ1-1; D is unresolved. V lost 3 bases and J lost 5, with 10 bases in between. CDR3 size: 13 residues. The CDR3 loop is CASSFLIGTEAFF. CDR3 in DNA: TGTGCCAGCAGTTTCCTAATTGGTACTGAAGCTTTCTTT.